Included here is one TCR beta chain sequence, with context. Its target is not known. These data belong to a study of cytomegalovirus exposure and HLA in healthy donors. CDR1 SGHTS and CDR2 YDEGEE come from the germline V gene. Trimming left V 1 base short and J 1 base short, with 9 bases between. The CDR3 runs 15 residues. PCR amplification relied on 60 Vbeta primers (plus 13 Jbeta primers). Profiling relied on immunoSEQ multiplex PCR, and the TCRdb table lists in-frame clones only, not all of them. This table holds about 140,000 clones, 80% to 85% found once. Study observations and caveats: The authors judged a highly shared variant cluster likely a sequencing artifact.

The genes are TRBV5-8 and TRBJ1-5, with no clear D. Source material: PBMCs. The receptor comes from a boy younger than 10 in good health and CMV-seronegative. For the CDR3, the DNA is TGTGCCAGCAGCTTGCTAAAACAGAGCAATCAGCCCCAGCATTTT. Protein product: CASSLLKQSNQPQHF.